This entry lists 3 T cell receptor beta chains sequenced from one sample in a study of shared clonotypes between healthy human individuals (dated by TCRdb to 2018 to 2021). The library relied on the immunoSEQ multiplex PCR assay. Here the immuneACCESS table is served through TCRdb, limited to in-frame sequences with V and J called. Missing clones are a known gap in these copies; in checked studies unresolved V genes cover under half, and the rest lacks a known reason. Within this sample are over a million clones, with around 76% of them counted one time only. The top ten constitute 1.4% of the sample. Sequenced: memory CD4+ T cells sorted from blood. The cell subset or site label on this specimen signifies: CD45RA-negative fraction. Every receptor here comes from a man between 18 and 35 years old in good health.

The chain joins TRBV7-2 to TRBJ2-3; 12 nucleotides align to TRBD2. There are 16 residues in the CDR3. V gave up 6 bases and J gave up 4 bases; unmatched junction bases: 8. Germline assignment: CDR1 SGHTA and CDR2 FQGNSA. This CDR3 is CASRRPSGRASDTQYF. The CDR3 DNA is TGTGCCAGCAGGCGCCCTAGCGGGAGGGCCTCAGATACGCAGTATTTT.

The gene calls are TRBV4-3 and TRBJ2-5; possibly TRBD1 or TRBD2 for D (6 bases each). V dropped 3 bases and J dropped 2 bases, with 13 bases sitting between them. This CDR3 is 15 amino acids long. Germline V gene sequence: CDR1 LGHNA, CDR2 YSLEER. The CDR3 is CASSQSLGGQETQYF. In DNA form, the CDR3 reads TGCGCCAGCAGCCAGTCCTTAGGGGGGCAAGAGACCCAGTACTTC.

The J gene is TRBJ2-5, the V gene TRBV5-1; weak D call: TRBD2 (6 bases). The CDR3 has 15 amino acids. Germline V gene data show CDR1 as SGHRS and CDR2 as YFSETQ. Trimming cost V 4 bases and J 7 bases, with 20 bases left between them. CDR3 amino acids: CASSMSGPDSGTQYF. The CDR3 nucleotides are TGCGCCAGCAGCATGAGCGGGCCGGATTCGGGGACCCAGTACTTC.